The source of this T cell receptor beta chain is a study of T-cell memory formation after mild COVID-19. TCRdb re-analysed the 5' RACE reads in MiXCR, keeping a single row per CDR3 protein. This table holds tens of thousands of distinct CDR3 sequences, around 16% found once. The sequencing sample was made of PBMCs or a T cell subset sorted from them (not recorded which). This clonotype was sampled from a man in his late teens or twenties who had mild COVID-19 (a few samples of this study predate the infection). Cell type and time point are not known.

This CDR3 reads CSAQGPVNTGYTF. The CDR3 bases are TGCAGCGCCCAGGGCCCTGTTAACACGGGCTACACCTTC. This chain links TRBV29-1 with TRBJ1-2; weak D call: TRBD1 (5 bases). The germline V gene encodes CDR1 SQVTM and CDR2 ANQGSEA. CDR3 length: 13 amino acids. V was pared by 7 bases and J by 8 bases, with 20 bases between.